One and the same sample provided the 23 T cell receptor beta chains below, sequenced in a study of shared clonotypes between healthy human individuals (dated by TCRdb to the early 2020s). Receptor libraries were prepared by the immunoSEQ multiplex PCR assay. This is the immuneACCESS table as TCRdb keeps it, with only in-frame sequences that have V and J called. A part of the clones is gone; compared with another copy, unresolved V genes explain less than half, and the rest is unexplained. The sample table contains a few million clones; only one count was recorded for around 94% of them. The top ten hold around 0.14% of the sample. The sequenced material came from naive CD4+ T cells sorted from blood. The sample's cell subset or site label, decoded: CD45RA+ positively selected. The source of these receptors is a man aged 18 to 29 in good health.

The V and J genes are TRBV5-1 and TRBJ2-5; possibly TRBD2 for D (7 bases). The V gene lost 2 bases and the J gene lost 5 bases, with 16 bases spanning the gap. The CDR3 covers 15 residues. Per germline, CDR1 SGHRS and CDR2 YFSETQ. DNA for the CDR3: TGCGCCAGCAGCTTAGTGTCAGGGGAGGGGGAGACCCAGTACTTC. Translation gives CASSLVSGEGETQYF.

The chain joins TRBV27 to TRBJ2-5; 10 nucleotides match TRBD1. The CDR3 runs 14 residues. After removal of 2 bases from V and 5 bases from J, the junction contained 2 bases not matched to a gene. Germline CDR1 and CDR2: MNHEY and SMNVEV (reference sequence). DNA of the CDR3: TGTGCCAGCAGTTTACAGGGACAGGGGGAGACCCAGTACTTC. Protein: CASSLQGQGETQYF.

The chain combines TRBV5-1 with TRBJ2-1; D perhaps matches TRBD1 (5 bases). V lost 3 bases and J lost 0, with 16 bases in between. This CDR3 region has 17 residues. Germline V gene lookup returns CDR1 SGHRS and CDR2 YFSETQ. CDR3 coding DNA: TGCGCCAGCAGCTGGACGTCTACAAGGGGCTCCTACAATGAGCAGTTCTTC. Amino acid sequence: CASSWTSTRGSYNEQFF.

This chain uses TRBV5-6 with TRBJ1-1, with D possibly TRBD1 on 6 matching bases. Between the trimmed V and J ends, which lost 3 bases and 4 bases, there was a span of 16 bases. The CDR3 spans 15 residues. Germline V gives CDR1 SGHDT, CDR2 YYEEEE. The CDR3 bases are TGTGCCAGCAGCTACGGGACACCCTGGGTCACTGAAGCTTTCTTT. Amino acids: CASSYGTPWVTEAFF.

CDR3 coding DNA: TGTGCCAGCAGTCTAGACAGCAATGAGCAGTTCTTC. Residues: CASSLDSNEQFF. The chain is built from TRBV2 and TRBJ2-1; D is possibly TRBD1 (5 bases). The CDR3 is 12 amino acids. CDR1 and CDR2 from the germline V gene are SNHLY and FYNNEI. V was trimmed by 5 bases and J by 6 bases, leaving 8 bases between them.

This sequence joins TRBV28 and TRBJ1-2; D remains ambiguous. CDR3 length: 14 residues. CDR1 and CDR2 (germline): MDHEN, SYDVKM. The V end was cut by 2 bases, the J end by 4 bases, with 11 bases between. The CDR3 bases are TGTGCCAGCAGTTTAGCCAAGGGCGGCTATGGCTACACCTTC. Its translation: CASSLAKGGYGYTF.

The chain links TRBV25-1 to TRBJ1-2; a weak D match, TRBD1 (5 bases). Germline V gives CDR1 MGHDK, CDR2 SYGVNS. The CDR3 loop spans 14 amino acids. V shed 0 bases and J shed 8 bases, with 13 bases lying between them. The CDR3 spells CASSEYGRVGGYTF. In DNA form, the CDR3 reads TGTGCCAGCAGTGAATATGGCAGGGTAGGCGGCTACACCTTC.

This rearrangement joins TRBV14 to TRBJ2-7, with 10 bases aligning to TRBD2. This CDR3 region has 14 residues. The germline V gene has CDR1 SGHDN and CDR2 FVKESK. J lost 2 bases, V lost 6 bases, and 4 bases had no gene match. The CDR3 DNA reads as TGTGCCAGCAGACATAGCGGGGGGCCCTACGAGCAGTACTTC. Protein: CASRHSGGPYEQYF.

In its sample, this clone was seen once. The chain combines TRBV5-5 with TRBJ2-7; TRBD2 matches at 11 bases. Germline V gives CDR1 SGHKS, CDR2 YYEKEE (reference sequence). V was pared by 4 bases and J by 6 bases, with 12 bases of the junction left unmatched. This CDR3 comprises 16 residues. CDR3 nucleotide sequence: TGTGCCAGCAGCGAGGGACTAGCGGACCCGAGGGGCGAGCAGTACTTC. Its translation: CASSEGLADPRGEQYF.

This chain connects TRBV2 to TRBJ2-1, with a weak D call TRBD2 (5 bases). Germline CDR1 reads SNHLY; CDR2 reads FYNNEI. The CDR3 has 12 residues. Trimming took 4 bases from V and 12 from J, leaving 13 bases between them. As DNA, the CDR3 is TGTGCCAGCAGTGTTGTCGAGGGTTTGCAGTTCTTC. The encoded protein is CASSVVEGLQFF.

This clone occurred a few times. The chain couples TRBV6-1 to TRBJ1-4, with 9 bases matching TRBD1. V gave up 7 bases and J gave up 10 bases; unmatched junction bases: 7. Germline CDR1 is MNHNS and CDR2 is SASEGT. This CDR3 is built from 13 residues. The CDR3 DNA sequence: TGTGCCAGCACGAGGGACAGGGAGGGAAAACTGTTTTTT. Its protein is CASTRDREGKLFF.

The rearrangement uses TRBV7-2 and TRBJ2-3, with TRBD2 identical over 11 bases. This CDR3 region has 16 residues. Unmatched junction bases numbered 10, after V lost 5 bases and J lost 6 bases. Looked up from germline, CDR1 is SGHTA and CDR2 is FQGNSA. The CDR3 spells CASSPLLAGVADTQYF. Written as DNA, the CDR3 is TGTGCCAGCAGCCCTCTACTAGCGGGAGTTGCCGATACGCAGTATTTT.

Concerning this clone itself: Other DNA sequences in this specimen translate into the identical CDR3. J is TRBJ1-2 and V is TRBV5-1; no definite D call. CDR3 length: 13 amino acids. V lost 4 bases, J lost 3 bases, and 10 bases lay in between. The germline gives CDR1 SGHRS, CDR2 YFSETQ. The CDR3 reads CASSLEGDYGYTF. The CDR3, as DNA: TGCGCCAGCAGCCTGGAAGGTGACTATGGCTACACCTTC.

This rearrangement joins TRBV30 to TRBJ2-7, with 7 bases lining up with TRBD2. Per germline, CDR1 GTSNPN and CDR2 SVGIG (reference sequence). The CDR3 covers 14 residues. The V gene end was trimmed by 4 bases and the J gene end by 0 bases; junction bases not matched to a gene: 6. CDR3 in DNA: TGTGCCTGGAACCCGAGCGGGAACTCCTACGAGCAGTACTTC. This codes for CAWNPSGNSYEQYF.

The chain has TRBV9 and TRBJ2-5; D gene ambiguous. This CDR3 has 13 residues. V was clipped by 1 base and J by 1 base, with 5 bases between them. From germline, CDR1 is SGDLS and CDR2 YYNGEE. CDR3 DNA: TGTGCCAGCAGCGTACAGAGCCAAGAGACCCAGTACTTC. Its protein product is CASSVQSQETQYF.

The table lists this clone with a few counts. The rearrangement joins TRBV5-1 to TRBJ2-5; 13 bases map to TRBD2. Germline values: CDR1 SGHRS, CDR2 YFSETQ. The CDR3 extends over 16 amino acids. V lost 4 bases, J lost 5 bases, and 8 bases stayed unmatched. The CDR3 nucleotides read TGCGCCAGCAGCAGTCGGACTAGCGGGAGTTCGGAGACCCAGTACTTC. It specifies CASSSRTSGSSETQYF.

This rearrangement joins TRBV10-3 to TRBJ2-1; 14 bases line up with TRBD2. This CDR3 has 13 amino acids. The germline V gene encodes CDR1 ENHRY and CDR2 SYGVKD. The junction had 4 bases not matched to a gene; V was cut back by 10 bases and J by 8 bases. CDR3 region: CATGTSGSHEQFF. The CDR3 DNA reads TGTGCCACCGGGACTAGCGGGAGCCATGAGCAGTTCTTC.

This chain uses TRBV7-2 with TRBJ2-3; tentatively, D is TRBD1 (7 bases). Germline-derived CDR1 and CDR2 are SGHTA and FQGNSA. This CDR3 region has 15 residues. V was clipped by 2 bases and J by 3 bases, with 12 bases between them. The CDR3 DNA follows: TGTGCCAGCAGCTTATCAGGGGGGTTTACAGATACGCAGTATTTT. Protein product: CASSLSGGFTDTQYF.

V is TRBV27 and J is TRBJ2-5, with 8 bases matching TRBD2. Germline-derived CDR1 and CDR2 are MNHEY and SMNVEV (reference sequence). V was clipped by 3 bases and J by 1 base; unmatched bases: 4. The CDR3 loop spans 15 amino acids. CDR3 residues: CASSFLAGGQETQYF. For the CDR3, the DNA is TGTGCCAGCAGTTTTCTGGCGGGGGGCCAAGAGACCCAGTACTTC.

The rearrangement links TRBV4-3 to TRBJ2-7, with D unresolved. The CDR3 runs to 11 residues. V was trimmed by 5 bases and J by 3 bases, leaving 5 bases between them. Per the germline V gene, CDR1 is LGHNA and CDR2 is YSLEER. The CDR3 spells CASSDGYEQYF. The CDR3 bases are TGCGCCAGCAGCGACGGCTACGAGCAGTACTTC.

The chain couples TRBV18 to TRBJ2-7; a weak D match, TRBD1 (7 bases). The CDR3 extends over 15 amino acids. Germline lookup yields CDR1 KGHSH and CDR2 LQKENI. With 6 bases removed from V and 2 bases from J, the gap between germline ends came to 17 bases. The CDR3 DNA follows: TGTGCCAGCTCCCTATCGGACAGGAGGGCCTACGAGCAGTACTTC. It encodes CASSLSDRRAYEQYF. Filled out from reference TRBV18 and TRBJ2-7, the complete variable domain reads NAGVMQNPRHLVRRRGQEARLRCSPMKGHSHVYWYRQLPEEGLKFMVYLQKENIIDESGMPKERFSAEFPKEGPSILRIQQVVRGDSAAYFCASSLSDRRAYEQYFGPGTRLTVT.

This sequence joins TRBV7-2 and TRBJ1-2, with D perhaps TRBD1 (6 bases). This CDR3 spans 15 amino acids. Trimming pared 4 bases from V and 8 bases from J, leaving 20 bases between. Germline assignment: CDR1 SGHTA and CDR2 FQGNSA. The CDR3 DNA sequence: TGTGCCAGCAGCTCGGACAGTTCTCGACTAGAGGGCTACACCTTC. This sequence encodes CASSSDSSRLEGYTF.

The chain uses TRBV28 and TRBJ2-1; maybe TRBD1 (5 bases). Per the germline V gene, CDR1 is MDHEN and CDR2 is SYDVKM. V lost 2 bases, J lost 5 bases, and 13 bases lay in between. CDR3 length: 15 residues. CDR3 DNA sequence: TGTGCCAGCAGTTTAGGTGGGGCGAAGAACAATGAGCAGTTCTTC. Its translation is CASSLGGAKNNEQFF.